This passage covers 2 T cell receptor beta chains from one sample sequenced in a study of blood T cell repertoires in COVID-19. Sequencing used immunoSEQ multiplex PCR; TCRdb keeps in-frame clones, though not all of them. The sample holds 130,000 to 150,000 clones, approximately 85% seen once. Sequenced: peripheral blood. The receptors shown here come from a woman aged 55-69 years with COVID-19, enrolled during active disease.

The V gene is TRBV7-9, the J gene TRBJ2-3; 9 bases are a match to TRBD2. Unmatched junction bases numbered 9, after V lost 5 bases and J lost 3 bases. The CDR3 covers 16 residues. Germline loops: CDR1 SEHNR, CDR2 FQNEAQ (reference sequence). The CDR3 protein is CASSLPSGGSTDTQYF. The DNA for the CDR3 is TGTGCCAGCAGCCTACCGAGCGGGGGGTCAACAGATACGCAGTATTTT.

The genes are TRBV7-3 and TRBJ1-1; possible D gene TRBD1, 6 bases. V lost 8 bases and J lost 0, with 19 bases in between. This CDR3 region has 16 residues. Germline-derived CDR1 and CDR2 are SGHTA and FQGTGA. This chain's CDR3 is CASLTGTRGMNTEAFF. CDR3 in DNA: TGTGCCAGCCTTACAGGGACGAGGGGCATGAACACTGAAGCTTTCTTT.